Presented here are 12 T cell receptor beta chains from one specimen sequenced in a study of blood T cell repertoires in COVID-19 (dated by TCRdb to about 2020). The receptor library was made with the immunoSEQ multiplex PCR assay. Drawn from immuneACCESS, this table holds only the in-frame rearrangements with V and J called that TCRdb kept. Clones are partly lost; checked studies trace under half to an unresolved V gene and leave the rest unexplained. This sample gives about 170,000 clones in total; about 85% of them show up just once. 5.5% to 8% of the sample is taken by the ten largest. Sequences were obtained from peripheral blood. Receptors were obtained from an elderly man with COVID-19, enrolled during active disease.

This chain connects TRBV28 to TRBJ1-1, with 7 bases identical to TRBD1. The germline gives CDR1 MDHEN, CDR2 SYDVKM. The CDR3 has 14 residues. V lost 6 bases, J lost 3 bases, and 7 bases stayed unmatched. The CDR3 bases are TGTGCCAGCAGCCGACAGGGTGGGGACACTGAAGCTTTCTTT. It is translated as CASSRQGGDTEAFF.

V is TRBV6-1 and J is TRBJ2-1; 14 bases match TRBD2. Germline CDR1 is MNHNS and CDR2 is SASEGT. The CDR3 length is 19 residues. J was trimmed by 0 bases and V by 2 bases; bases with no gene match: 6. The CDR3: CASSEMTSGGVGSYNEQFF. In DNA, the CDR3 is TGTGCCAGCAGTGAAATGACTAGCGGGGGGGTAGGCTCCTACAATGAGCAGTTCTTC.

The rearrangement joins TRBV28 to TRBJ1-5; no firm D call. V dropped 2 bases and J dropped 5 bases, with 10 bases sitting between them. Looked up from germline, CDR1 is MDHEN and CDR2 is SYDVKM. This CDR3 spans 14 amino acids. CDR3 loop: CASSLMARHQPQHF. The CDR3 DNA reads TGTGCCAGCAGTTTAATGGCCCGCCATCAGCCCCAGCATTTT.

Turning to this clone: The same CDR3 arises from other DNA sequences in this sample as well. The gene calls are TRBV5-1 and TRBJ2-5; TRBD1 agrees at 11 bases. CDR3 length equals 15 residues. V shed 4 bases, J shed 4 bases, and the junction held 6 bases outside the gene matches. Germline CDR1 SGHRS, CDR2 YFSETQ. The CDR3 region has the DNA TGCGCCAGCAGCAGCGGACAGGGGGCGCGAGAGACCCAGTACTTC. It encodes CASSSGQGARETQYF.

V gene TRBV5-5 combines with J gene TRBJ2-7; D ambiguous. Trimming stripped 2 bases from V and 0 bases from J, with 9 bases between. This CDR3 is 14 amino acids long. The V gene's germline CDR1 is SGHKS and CDR2 YYEKEE (reference sequence). In DNA, the CDR3 is TGTGCCAGCAGCTTAATGATCGGCTCCTACGAGCAGTACTTC. Translating gives CASSLMIGSYEQYF.

The chain has TRBV11-3 and TRBJ1-4; maybe TRBD1 (5 bases). The germline V gene encodes CDR1 SGHNT and CDR2 YENEEA. The CDR3 runs 14 residues. Deletions cut 4 bases from V and 7 bases from J, with 13 bases between. The CDR3, as DNA: TGTGCCAGCAGCTCTTCCCGGGGGGGTGAAAAACTGTTTTTT. Its protein is CASSSSRGGEKLFF.

The rearrangement joins TRBV7-2 to TRBJ1-2; D is uncertain. This CDR3 contains 14 residues. Germline V CDR1 and CDR2: SGHTA, FQGNSA. V lost 2 bases and J 8 bases, leaving 15 bases between the germline ends. CDR3 nucleotides: TGTGCCAGCAGCTTAAGTGTTCAGACTCGAGGCTACACCTTC. As protein: CASSLSVQTRGYTF.

The gene calls are TRBV10-1 and TRBJ1-4; D perhaps matches TRBD1 (6 bases). V dropped 9 bases and J dropped 9 bases, with 17 bases sitting between them. The germline gives CDR1 WNHNN, CDR2 SYGVQD (reference sequence). The CDR3 sequence is 13 residues long. The CDR3 spells CARASNRVQKLFF. The DNA for the CDR3 is TGCGCCAGGGCTTCAAACAGGGTTCAAAAACTGTTTTTT.

The V gene is TRBV12-3 or TRBV12-4, the J gene TRBJ2-3, with TRBD1 matching 7 bases. Germline trimming cut 6 bases from V and 10 bases from J; bases unmatched to any gene: 7. CDR3 length: 12 amino acids. In nucleotides, the CDR3 is TGTGCCAGCAGACTAGACAGGGTCGCGCAGTATTTT. As protein: CASRLDRVAQYF.

The gene calls are TRBV7-2 and TRBJ2-7; TRBD1 matches 8 bases. J lost 3 bases, V lost 6 bases, and 13 bases had no gene match. Germline CDR1 is SGHTA and CDR2 is FQGNSA. There are 16 residues in the CDR3. The CDR3 DNA reads as TGTGCCAGCAGACAAGGGGGCAGGGGGCTTAGCTACGAGCAGTACTTC. It translates to CASRQGGRGLSYEQYF.

The chain uses TRBV7-9 and TRBJ1-2, with D unclear. Trimming cost V 1 base and J 8 bases, with 20 bases left between them. The germline CDR1 and CDR2 sequences are SEHNR and FQNEAQ (reference sequence). The CDR3 spans 16 residues. The DNA of the CDR3 is TGTGCCAGCAGCTTAGGGGCGGGTGTCGCCTCCTCAGGCTACACCTTC. It encodes CASSLGAGVASSGYTF.

The CDR3 loop reads CASSHEGSEQYF. The CDR3 DNA reads TGTGCCAGCAGCCACGAGGGTAGCGAGCAGTACTTC. The chain recombines TRBV13 with TRBJ2-7; a weak D match, TRBD2 (5 bases). Trimming removed 5 bases at V and 6 bases at J, with 11 bases between. The V gene's germline CDR1 is PRHDT and CDR2 FYEKMQ (reference sequence). This CDR3 comprises 12 residues.